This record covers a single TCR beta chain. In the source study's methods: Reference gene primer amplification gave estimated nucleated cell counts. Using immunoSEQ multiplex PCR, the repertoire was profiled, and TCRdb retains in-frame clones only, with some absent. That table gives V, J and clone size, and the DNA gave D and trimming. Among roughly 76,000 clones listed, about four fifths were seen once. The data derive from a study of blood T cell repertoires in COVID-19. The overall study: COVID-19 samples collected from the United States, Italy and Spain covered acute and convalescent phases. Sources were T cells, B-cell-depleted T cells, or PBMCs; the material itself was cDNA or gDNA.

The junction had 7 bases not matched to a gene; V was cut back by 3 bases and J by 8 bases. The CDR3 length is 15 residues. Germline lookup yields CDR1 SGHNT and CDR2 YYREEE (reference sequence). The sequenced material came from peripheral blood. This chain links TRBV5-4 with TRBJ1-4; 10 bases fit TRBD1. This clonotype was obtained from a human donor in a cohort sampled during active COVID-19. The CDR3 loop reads CASSSPGTGEEKLFF. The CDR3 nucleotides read TGTGCCAGCAGCTCCCCCGGGACAGGGGAAGAAAAACTGTTTTTT. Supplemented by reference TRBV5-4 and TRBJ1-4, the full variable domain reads ETGVTQSPTHLIKTRGQQVTLRCSSQSGHNTVSWYQQALGQGPQFIFQYYREEENGRGNFPPRFSGLQFPNYSSELNVNALELDDSALYLCASSSPGTGEEKLFFGSGTQLSVL.